This record looks at one T cell receptor beta chain sequence and its context. Its antigen is currently not known. There are no base qualities to consult, and no much larger clone falls within one base. This specimen belongs to a study of T cell changes during pregnancy in multiple sclerosis (dated by TCRdb to the late 2010s). Regarding the study in general: Changes in the T cell repertoire over the course of pregnancy were examined in this study in women with multiple sclerosis.

Library preparation used the immunoSEQ multiplex PCR assay. In TCRdb, the immuneACCESS table is reduced to in-frame sequences with V and J assigned. These tables do not hold every clone; where another copy was compared, an unresolved V gene accounts for under half, and the others remain unexplained. The sample yields tens of thousands of clones; 93% were counted once. The ten largest account for approximately 3.5% of the sample. The CDR3, from cysteine to phenylalanine, totals 11 residues. Only the CDR3 portion is preserved as DNA: 33 bases, with reading frame beginning at the first base. As encoded in the germline V gene (reference sequence), CDR1 is MNHEY while CDR2 is SMNVEV. V trim: 10 bases; J trim: 11 bases; unmatched bases: 9.

This clonotype was obtained from a female donor with multiple sclerosis, enrolled in a pregnancy study. Recombination joined TRBV27 with TRBJ2-3, with 7 junctional bases fitting TRBD1. This specimen was CD8+ T cells from peripheral blood mononuclear cells, taken in the second trimester of pregnancy. The CDR3 protein is CANRTQGRQYF. DNA sequence: TGTGCCAACAGGACACAGGGGCGGCAGTATTTT.